This is a list of T cell receptor beta chains from one sample in a study of beta chain features in type 1 diabetes. The data were produced by immunoSEQ multiplex PCR, yet TCRdb's version contains in-frame clones alone and is incomplete. The sample consists of roughly 140,000 clones, 6.9% of them appearing once. Sequenced input: central memory CD4+ T cells from blood. The source is a woman aged 25 to 39 in good health. CDR3s include the opening cysteine and the closing phenylalanine or tryptophan. The D gene is left open where the match is weak. A row's size may be missing; if present it is once, few, many or a size class.

cdr3_length: 14
v_call: TRBV7-6
clone_size: .
d_call: .
j_call: TRBJ1-2
cdr3_aa: CASSLDRGGYGYTF
cdr3_nt: TGTGCCAGCAGCCTCGACCGGGGGGGCTATGGCTACACCTTC

cdr3_length: 14
v_call: TRBV4-2
clone_size: few
d_call: .
j_call: TRBJ2-1
cdr3_aa: CASSGESSFDEQFF
cdr3_nt: TGTGCCAGCAGCGGAGAGTCTAGTTTCGATGAGCAGTTCTTC

cdr3_length: 18
v_call: TRBV7-2
clone_size: few
d_call: TRBD2
j_call: TRBJ2-7
cdr3_aa: CASSLALLSGRVSYEQYF
cdr3_nt: TGTGCCAGCAGCTTAGCGCTACTTAGCGGGAGGGTCTCCTACGAGCAGTACTTC

cdr3_length: 15
v_call: TRBV5-6
clone_size: .
d_call: TRBD1
j_call: TRBJ1-1
cdr3_aa: CASSQLDREKGEAFF
cdr3_nt: TGTGCCAGCAGTCAACTAGACAGGGAGAAGGGTGAAGCTTTCTTT

cdr3_length: 15
v_call: TRBV2
clone_size: .
d_call: .
j_call: TRBJ2-1
cdr3_aa: CASSDLPSFYNEQFF
cdr3_nt: TGTGCCAGCAGTGATTTGCCTAGTTTCTACAATGAGCAGTTCTTC

cdr3_length: 14
v_call: TRBV7-9
clone_size: many
d_call: TRBD1
j_call: TRBJ1-3
cdr3_aa: CASRTGGAGNTIYF
cdr3_nt: TGTGCCAGCAGGACAGGGGGCGCTGGAAACACCATATATTTT

cdr3_length: 17
v_call: TRBV18
clone_size: few
d_call: .
j_call: TRBJ1-1
cdr3_aa: CASSQHTLTGENTEAFF
cdr3_nt: TGTGCCAGCTCACAGCATACACTGACGGGAGAGAACACTGAAGCTTTCTTT

cdr3_length: 15
v_call: TRBV19
clone_size: few
d_call: TRBD1
j_call: TRBJ2-7
cdr3_aa: CASSKPGQGVYEQYF
cdr3_nt: TGTGCCAGTAGTAAGCCGGGACAGGGGGTCTACGAGCAGTACTTC

cdr3_length: 12
v_call: TRBV29-1
clone_size: many
d_call: TRBD1
j_call: TRBJ2-5
cdr3_aa: CSARTGVETQYF
cdr3_nt: TGCAGCGCCAGGACAGGAGTTGAGACCCAGTACTTC

cdr3_length: 13
v_call: TRBV28
clone_size: few
d_call: TRBD1
j_call: TRBJ1-4
cdr3_aa: CASSSGTGLKLFF
cdr3_nt: TGTGCCAGCAGCTCTGGGACAGGCCTAAAACTGTTTTTT

cdr3_length: 15
v_call: TRBV10-2
clone_size: .
d_call: TRBD2
j_call: TRBJ2-3
cdr3_aa: CASSEYASGADTQYF
cdr3_nt: TGCGCCAGCAGTGAGTACGCTAGCGGGGCAGATACGCAGTATTTT

cdr3_length: 15
v_call: TRBV29-1
clone_size: few
d_call: TRBD2
j_call: TRBJ2-7
cdr3_aa: CSVVGLAGVESEQYF
cdr3_nt: TGCAGCGTTGTTGGACTAGCGGGAGTGGAATCCGAGCAGTACTTC

cdr3_length: 15
v_call: TRBV30
clone_size: .
d_call: .
j_call: TRBJ1-2
cdr3_aa: CAWILDGAGNYGYTF
cdr3_nt: TGTGCCTGGATCCTGGACGGTGCGGGGAACTATGGCTACACCTTC

cdr3_length: 14
v_call: TRBV6-5
clone_size: few
d_call: .
j_call: TRBJ1-5
cdr3_aa: CASSSKGGNQPQHF
cdr3_nt: TGTGCCAGCAGTTCTAAGGGAGGCAATCAGCCCCAGCATTTT

cdr3_length: 14
v_call: TRBV5-1
clone_size: .
d_call: .
j_call: TRBJ2-5
cdr3_aa: CASSLEVQQETQYF
cdr3_nt: TGCGCCAGCAGCTTGGAAGTACAACAAGAGACCCAGTACTTC

cdr3_length: 16
v_call: TRBV7-9
clone_size: few
d_call: TRBD1
j_call: TRBJ2-7
cdr3_aa: CASSLATGQDFYEQYF
cdr3_nt: TGTGCCAGCAGCTTAGCAACGGGACAGGACTTCTACGAGCAGTACTTC

cdr3_length: 14
v_call: TRBV7-3
clone_size: few
d_call: .
j_call: TRBJ1-1
cdr3_aa: CASSLGQANTEAFF
cdr3_nt: TGTGCCAGCAGCTTAGGGCAGGCGAACACTGAAGCTTTCTTT

cdr3_length: 14
v_call: TRBV7-2
clone_size: few
d_call: TRBD1
j_call: TRBJ1-1
cdr3_aa: CASSPDRGRTEAFF
cdr3_nt: TGTGCCAGCAGCCCGGACAGGGGGAGGACTGAAGCTTTCTTT

cdr3_length: 13
v_call: TRBV28
clone_size: few
d_call: .
j_call: TRBJ1-4
cdr3_aa: CASSFGSNEKLFF
cdr3_nt: TGTGCCAGCAGTTTCGGGTCTAATGAAAAACTGTTTTTT

cdr3_length: 14
v_call: TRBV21-1
clone_size: .
d_call: .
j_call: TRBJ2-5
cdr3_aa: CASIKGGRGETQYF
cdr3_nt: TGTGCCAGCATCAAGGGGGGGCGGGGAGAGACCCAGTACTTC

cdr3_length: 14
v_call: TRBV2
clone_size: .
d_call: .
j_call: TRBJ1-5
cdr3_aa: CASSANGGDQPQHF
cdr3_nt: TGTGCCAGCAGTGCCAACGGGGGAGATCAGCCCCAGCATTTT

cdr3_length: 14
v_call: TRBV19
clone_size: .
d_call: .
j_call: TRBJ2-7
cdr3_aa: CASSIQTGSYEQYF
cdr3_nt: TGTGCCAGTAGTATTCAAACAGGCTCCTACGAGCAGTACTTC

cdr3_length: 13
v_call: TRBV5-6
clone_size: few
d_call: .
j_call: TRBJ1-2
cdr3_aa: CASSPQGDYGYTF
cdr3_nt: TGTGCCAGCAGCCCTCAGGGTGACTATGGCTACACCTTC

cdr3_length: 12
v_call: TRBV19
clone_size: few
d_call: .
j_call: TRBJ2-5
cdr3_aa: CATRHAEETQYF
cdr3_nt: TGTGCCACAAGACACGCCGAAGAGACCCAGTACTTC

cdr3_length: 14
v_call: TRBV30
clone_size: many
d_call: TRBD2
j_call: TRBJ2-3
cdr3_aa: CACSTSGMGDTQYF
cdr3_nt: TGTGCCTGCTCGACTAGCGGGATGGGGGATACGCAGTATTTT

cdr3_length: 17
v_call: TRBV19
clone_size: few
d_call: .
j_call: TRBJ2-2
cdr3_aa: CASTDFPRGLNTGELFF
cdr3_nt: TGTGCCAGTACCGACTTCCCCAGGGGTTTAAACACCGGGGAGCTGTTTTTT

cdr3_length: 15
v_call: TRBV7-7
clone_size: few
d_call: TRBD1
j_call: TRBJ2-1
cdr3_aa: CASSLGTGGLDEQFF
cdr3_nt: TGTGCTAGCAGCTTGGGGACAGGGGGGTTAGATGAGCAGTTCTTC

cdr3_length: 12
v_call: TRBV30
clone_size: few
d_call: TRBD1
j_call: TRBJ1-1
cdr3_aa: CAWTRDSPEAFF
cdr3_nt: TGTGCCTGGACCCGGGACAGCCCCGAAGCTTTCTTT

cdr3_length: 11
v_call: TRBV27
clone_size: .
d_call: .
j_call: TRBJ1-1
cdr3_aa: CAAGGPTEAFF
cdr3_nt: TGTGCCGCCGGGGGACCGACTGAAGCTTTCTTT

cdr3_length: 15
v_call: TRBV4-3
clone_size: few
d_call: TRBD1
j_call: TRBJ1-4
cdr3_aa: CASSHTGTGNEKLFF
cdr3_nt: TGCGCCAGCAGCCATACCGGGACAGGGAATGAAAAACTGTTTTTT

cdr3_length: 12
v_call: TRBV2
clone_size: many
d_call: TRBD2
j_call: TRBJ2-7
cdr3_aa: CASSETSGEQYF
cdr3_nt: TGTGCCAGCAGTGAGACTAGCGGTGAGCAGTACTTC

cdr3_length: 15
v_call: TRBV18
clone_size: few
d_call: TRBD1
j_call: TRBJ2-7
cdr3_aa: CASSPPGQGGYEQYF
cdr3_nt: TGTGCCAGCTCACCACCGGGACAGGGAGGCTACGAGCAGTACTTC

cdr3_length: 15
v_call: TRBV28
clone_size: few
d_call: .
j_call: TRBJ1-2
cdr3_aa: CASSPPGRGGDGYTF
cdr3_nt: TGTGCCAGCAGCCCCCCAGGACGGGGAGGTGATGGCTACACCTTC

cdr3_length: 14
v_call: TRBV5-1
clone_size: few
d_call: .
j_call: TRBJ1-2
cdr3_aa: CASSLENSNYGYTF
cdr3_nt: TGCGCCAGCAGCTTGGAGAACAGCAACTATGGCTACACCTTC

cdr3_length: 16
v_call: TRBV5-4
clone_size: few
d_call: TRBD2
j_call: TRBJ2-1
cdr3_aa: CASSQFSGRADVEQFF
cdr3_nt: TGTGCCAGCAGCCAATTTAGCGGGAGGGCCGATGTTGAGCAGTTCTTC

cdr3_length: 16
v_call: TRBV28
clone_size: .
d_call: TRBD2
j_call: TRBJ2-7
cdr3_aa: CASSRTSGTASYEQYF
cdr3_nt: TGTGCCAGCAGCAGGACTAGCGGGACCGCTTCCTACGAGCAGTACTTC

cdr3_length: 16
v_call: TRBV5-1
clone_size: .
d_call: .
j_call: TRBJ2-3
cdr3_aa: CASSLVRGLATDTQYF
cdr3_nt: TGCGCCAGCAGCTTGGTACGGGGTCTAGCTACAGATACGCAGTATTTT

cdr3_length: 15
v_call: TRBV5-1
clone_size: .
d_call: TRBD1
j_call: TRBJ1-1
cdr3_aa: CASSGGTGMNTEAFF
cdr3_nt: TGCGCCAGCAGCGGGGGGACAGGAATGAACACTGAAGCTTTCTTT

cdr3_length: 19
v_call: TRBV7-9
clone_size: .
d_call: TRBD2
j_call: TRBJ2-2
cdr3_aa: CASTLRTSGRAGNTGELFF
cdr3_nt: TGTGCCAGCACCTTAAGGACTAGCGGGAGGGCCGGGAACACCGGGGAGCTGTTTTTT

cdr3_length: 14
v_call: TRBV29-1
clone_size: few
d_call: TRBD2
j_call: TRBJ2-1
cdr3_aa: CSVAASGGWNEQFF
cdr3_nt: TGCAGCGTTGCGGCTAGCGGGGGATGGAATGAGCAGTTCTTC

cdr3_length: 13
v_call: TRBV7-3
clone_size: .
d_call: .
j_call: TRBJ2-1
cdr3_aa: CASSGQLYNEQFF
cdr3_nt: TGTGCCAGCAGCGGCCAATTGTACAATGAGCAGTTCTTC

cdr3_length: 16
v_call: TRBV19
clone_size: few
d_call: TRBD1
j_call: TRBJ2-1
cdr3_aa: CASSIDFRTGGNEQFF
cdr3_nt: TGTGCCAGTAGTATAGATTTTCGGACAGGGGGCAATGAGCAGTTCTTC

cdr3_length: 14
v_call: TRBV5-6
clone_size: few
d_call: TRBD1
j_call: TRBJ1-4
cdr3_aa: CASSRQGSREKLFF
cdr3_nt: TGTGCCAGCAGCCGACAGGGGAGTCGAGAAAAACTGTTTTTT

cdr3_length: 13
v_call: TRBV18
clone_size: few
d_call: .
j_call: TRBJ1-1
cdr3_aa: CASSEGGNTEAFF
cdr3_nt: TGTGCCAGCTCAGAGGGAGGGAACACTGAAGCTTTCTTT

cdr3_length: 13
v_call: TRBV7-2
clone_size: .
d_call: TRBD1
j_call: TRBJ2-1
cdr3_aa: CASSGGQYNEQFF
cdr3_nt: TGTGCCAGCAGCGGGGGACAGTACAATGAGCAGTTCTTC

cdr3_length: 14
v_call: TRBV6-5
clone_size: few
d_call: .
j_call: TRBJ2-5
cdr3_aa: CASRAGSLTETQYF
cdr3_nt: TGTGCCAGCAGGGCAGGGTCTCTAACAGAGACCCAGTACTTC

cdr3_length: 13
v_call: TRBV7-7
clone_size: few
d_call: .
j_call: TRBJ2-1
cdr3_aa: CASSVDTDNEQFF
cdr3_nt: TGTGCTAGCAGCGTTGACACGGACAATGAGCAGTTCTTC

cdr3_length: 13
v_call: TRBV7-2
clone_size: many
d_call: .
j_call: TRBJ2-7
cdr3_aa: CASSLAMTGEQYF
cdr3_nt: TGTGCCAGCAGCTTAGCCATGACGGGCGAGCAGTACTTC

cdr3_length: 17
v_call: TRBV28
clone_size: many
d_call: TRBD2
j_call: TRBJ2-6
cdr3_aa: CASSWLAGDSGANVLTF
cdr3_nt: TGTGCCAGCAGTTGGCTAGCGGGAGATTCTGGGGCCAACGTCCTGACTTTC

cdr3_length: 14
v_call: TRBV5-1
clone_size: few
d_call: TRBD2
j_call: TRBJ2-7
cdr3_aa: CASSPGLAGDEQYF
cdr3_nt: TGCGCCAGCAGCCCGGGACTAGCGGGAGACGAGCAGTACTTC